This TCR beta chain is drawn from a study of regulatory T cells in long-lasting Graves disease (dated by TCRdb to the early 2020s). For the study in its entirety: Newly diagnosed Graves' disease patients had taken antithyroid drugs for less than 3 months. Patients with persistent Graves' disease were compared with patients with newly diagnosed Graves' disease using TCR sequencing and RNA sequencing of peripheral blood. The study was registered as a clinical trial and conducted in China. A total of roughly 35 samples were covered by TCR sequencing, comprising around 13 persistent and around 20 newly diagnosed Graves' disease patients.

This clonotype was counted many times. No cognate antigen has been identified for it. The record has no base qualities; no much larger clone is one base away. The intended sense of this specimen's time point label: newly diagnosed GD, antithyroid drugs for less than 3 months. For both TCR sequencing and RNA sequencing, RNA was extracted from PBMCs using TRIzol. Graves' disease was diagnosed according to American Thyroid Association guidelines. Patients were recruited from an endocrinology department in Xi'an, China. From each patient, around 9 milliliters of peripheral blood was collected into an EDTA anticoagulant tube. PBMCs were isolated by Ficoll Paque Plus density gradient separation without further T cell sorting. An Agilent 2100 Bioanalyzer and agarose gel were used to assess RNA quality, and a NanoDrop 2000 was used to measure RNA concentration. The receptor library was made with multiplex PCR. Sequencing was carried out with an Illumina HiSeq 4000. TCR beta libraries were built with iRepertoire HTBI primers and Arm-PCR amplification of CDR3 regions. PCR products were gel purified before sequencing. The published analysis was carried out like this. Across samples, around 62 TRBV and 14 TRBJ segments were identified and used for gene usage analysis of CDR3 amino acid clonotypes. COPE and FqMerger were used to merge the filtered high-quality paired reads into contigs. BLAST was used to align contigs to IMGT TRBV, TRBD and TRBJ reference genes, with CDR3 defined following IMGT. Any clonotype with a frequency above 0.1% was classified as a highly expanded clone. Shannon entropy served as the measure of repertoire diversity, while the Gini coefficient captured V-J evenness. Clonotypes shared by more than one individual were considered public. Starting from the raw public reads, TCRdb applied fastp trimming at Q25, assembled clones with MiXCR and retained in-frame beta chains. Merged by CDR3 protein, the rows form single entries marked with the most common genes and DNA. In this record, the V and J calls reflect TCRdb's handling and not the investigators' own analysis. The sample table holds 200,000 to 250,000 distinct CDR3 sequences, of which roughly a fifth were seen once. The ten largest make up roughly 12% of the sample.

Broad study findings and their caveats: Compared with newly diagnosed patients, persistent Graves' disease patients had lower TCR Shannon entropy and fewer highly expanded clones, which suggests clonal expansion. A larger number of public clonotypes was shared among persistent patients (2,741) than among newly diagnosed patients (roughly 980). The small sample size was acknowledged by the authors as a limitation that may reduce accuracy. Peripheral blood alone was examined, since thyroid tissue, which constituted the primary lesion, could not be accessed. Sequencing and analysis were limited to the TCR beta chain.

These same records also appear under a second study, on T cells in Graves' hyperthyroidism and ophthalmopathy. The second study, in turn, reports: Graves' hyperthyroidism was defined as stable when no progression to ophthalmopathy occurred over 18 months of follow-up. Hyperthyroidism patients were newly diagnosed, with disease duration under 2 months, and aged 18 to 65 years. The study excluded patients with uncontrolled infections, other autoimmune diseases, pregnancy or lactation. Diagnoses were established on the basis of clinical symptoms, serum thyroxine and TRAb, thyroid ultrasound, and orbital computed tomography. For the first round of RT-PCR on the TCR CDR3, the HTBI primer set was used together with the Qiagen OneStep RT-PCR kit. Most expanded thyroid clonotypes (frequency above 0.001) were also detected in blood, a finding suggesting that blood repertoires may reflect thyroid immune responses. A 13 V-J signature model separated ophthalmopathy from stable hyperthyroidism, with around 90% sensitivity and approximately 81% specificity in cross-validation and 80%/75% in testing. In validation, the model predicted progression to ophthalmopathy a median of about 6.5 months before onset, with approximately 71% sensitivity and roughly 73% specificity. TCR V-J signatures able to tell the groups apart were searched for in a discovery cohort of more than 90 patients, of whom roughly 42 had Graves' ophthalmopathy and around 58 had stable Graves' hyperthyroidism. Whether ophthalmopathy could be predicted prospectively was tested in an independent validation cohort made up of under 20 hyperthyroidism patients plus 17 patients who later progressed to ophthalmopathy. The 100 or so discovery patients were randomly divided into training and test sets at a 7:3 ratio. In addition, the study compared T-cell repertoires in thyroid tissue and in blood from five to seven Graves' hyperthyroidism patients. After sampling, hyperthyroidism patients received methimazole starting at 30 mg daily, and ophthalmopathy patients received high-dose intravenous methylprednisolone. A second multiplex PCR round built the libraries, followed by size selection and purification. Libraries were sequenced paired-end with 100 bp reads on an Illumina HiSeq2000. SOAPnuke was used to process the raw data, throwing out any read that contained adapters or uncalled bases, had a mean Phred below 15, or lacked an exact constant-primer or identifier match. COPE v1.2.5 was used to merge the high-quality paired reads, and each unique nucleotide sequence was defined as a clonotype. Clonotypes were aligned to IMGT TRBV, TRBD and TRBJ reference segments using MiTCR v1.1. Only V-J combinations with frequency above 0.0001, covering approximately 99% of repertoires, were analysed. The TCS score was defined as the ratio of F50 (clonal expansion) to E x V (chaos), calculated using BLOSUM62-based TCRdist between CDR3 peptides within each V-J. Welch's t-statistics and random forest reduced several hundred V-J features to roughly 13, which were used in a naive Bayes classifier (R e1071). Sample size was not statistically predetermined, and investigators were not blinded to group allocation. TCR Vbeta CDR3 sequencing of 135 peripheral blood samples (around 45 ophthalmopathy, 75 to 80 hyperthyroidism and some 17 progressor patients) is reported in the paper.

Sequenced here: peripheral blood mononuclear cells (PBMCs), sampled at new diagnosis, from a patient treated with antithyroid drugs. This clonotype was obtained from a woman aged 25 to 39 with Graves disease. Donor details come from another sample of the same person, matched by shared clones.

The CDR3 region: CASSELWYGYTF. At the DNA level, the sequence is TGTGCCAGCAGTGAACTGTGGTATGGCTACACCTTC. This chain is built from TRBV6-1 and TRBJ1-2; too little of a D gene remains to name it. Trimming costs V 2 bases and J 5 bases, and their ends lie 6 bases apart. From the cysteine through the phenylalanine, the CDR3 covers 12 amino acids. CDR3 DNA is the only sequence kept; it has 36 bases, read in frame from the first base. CDR1 MNHNS and CDR2 SASEGT are derived from the germline V gene.